Presented here are 16 T cell receptor beta chains from one specimen sequenced in a study of T cell responses to AZD1222 COVID-19 vaccine. Assay: immunoSEQ multiplex PCR; the TCRdb copy retains only in-frame clones and omits some. The sample consists of 130,000 to 150,000 clones, roughly 93% of them appearing once. Sequenced here: peripheral blood, sampled after recovery from COVID-19. The receptor source for this set is an adult who had recovered from COVID-19.

The chain joins TRBV27 to TRBJ1-5, with 8 bases identical to TRBD1. The CDR3 totals 14 residues. Unmatched junction bases numbered 5, after V lost 5 bases and J lost 5 bases. The germline CDR1 and CDR2 sequences are MNHEY and SMNVEV (reference sequence). CDR3 bases: TGTGCCAGCAGTCCGGGACAGGAATATCAGCCCCAGCATTTT. It encodes CASSPGQEYQPQHF.

The CDR3 loop is CASSQEGGRNYGYTF. For the CDR3, the DNA is TGTGCCAGCAGCCAAGAAGGGGGGAGAAACTATGGCTACACCTTC. This sequence joins TRBV3-1 (or the pseudogene TRBV3-2) and TRBJ1-2, with D possibly matching TRBD1 (6 bases). Germline V gene sequence: CDR1 LGHDT, CDR2 YNNKEL (reference sequence). V lost 0 bases, J lost 2 bases, and 10 bases lay in between. CDR3 length: 15 amino acids.

The gene calls are TRBV9 and TRBJ1-6, with D hard to call. CDR3 size: 14 residues. The V gene's germline CDR1 is SGDLS and CDR2 YYNGEE. Trimming stripped 1 base from V and 9 bases from J, with 11 bases between. CDR3 amino acids: CASSVSELVSPLHF. The CDR3 DNA reads as TGTGCCAGCAGCGTATCCGAGTTGGTTTCACCCCTCCACTTT.

CDR3 coding DNA: TGTGCCAGCAGTTACTCGAGTCATTCACCCCTCCACTTT. It encodes CASSYSSHSPLHF. The genes are TRBV6-5 and TRBJ1-6; D remains ambiguous. V was cut by 0 bases and J by 8 bases, with 5 bases left in between. CDR3 size: 13 residues. Looked up from germline, CDR1 is MNHEY and CDR2 is SVGAGI.

The chain uses TRBV11-1 and TRBJ1-2, with no clear D. CDR1 SGHAT and CDR2 FQDESV come from the germline V gene (reference sequence). The CDR3 length is 12 residues. V was shortened by 4 bases and J by 1 base, with 4 bases between the two germline ends. This CDR3 reads CASSSNNYGYTF. The CDR3 coding sequence is TGTGCCAGCAGCTCAAATAACTATGGCTACACCTTC. The full variable domain, in which reference TRBV11-1 and TRBJ1-2 provide the parts outside the CDR3, is EAEVAQSPRYKITEKSQAVAFWCDPISGHATLYWYRQILGQGPELLVQFQDESVVDDSQLPKDRFSAERLKGVDSTLKIQPAELGDSAMYLCASSSNNYGYTFGSGTRLTVV.

This clone was observed a single time. CDR3 region: CASSRGTPGYNEQFF. In nucleotides, the CDR3 is TGTGCCAGCAGCCGGGGGACCCCGGGCTACAATGAGCAGTTCTTC. This chain joins TRBV6-5 and TRBJ2-1, with D maybe TRBD2 (6 bases). V was cut by 6 bases and J by 3 bases, with 15 bases left in between. CDR1 is MNHEY and CDR2 is SVGAGI in the germline V gene. This CDR3 is 15 amino acids long.

The chain recombines TRBV5-1 with TRBJ2-1, with 10 bases aligning to TRBD2. Looked up from germline, CDR1 is SGHRS and CDR2 is YFSETQ. V shed 2 bases and J 7 bases; nucleotides not matched to a gene: 9. The CDR3 loop spans 16 amino acids. The CDR3 nucleotides are TGCGCCAGCAGCTTACTAGCGGGAAAAGACAGGAATGAGCAGTTCTTC. It translates to CASSLLAGKDRNEQFF.

The V gene is TRBV3-1 (or the pseudogene TRBV3-2), the J gene TRBJ2-2; D is unclear. V lost 2 bases to trimming and J lost 5 bases, with 9 bases between them. CDR1 is LGHDT, CDR2 YNNKEL, per germline (reference sequence). The CDR3 is 14 amino acids. In DNA form, the CDR3 reads TGTGCCAGCAGCCAAACTTTGGGGACCGGGGAGCTGTTTTTT. Translating gives CASSQTLGTGELFF.

The rearrangement joins TRBV28 to TRBJ2-5; 7 bases align to TRBD2. This CDR3 is built from 16 residues. J lost 5 bases, V lost 4 bases, and 13 bases had no gene match. Germline CDR1 is MDHEN and CDR2 is SYDVKM. Here the CDR3 reads CASSYLRGEGGETQYF. In DNA, the CDR3 is TGTGCCAGCAGTTACCTCCGGGGGGAGGGCGGCGAGACCCAGTACTTC.

The chain employs TRBV7-9 and TRBJ2-3; TRBD2 is a possible D gene (5 bases). Trimming removed 5 bases at V and 4 bases at J, with 19 bases between. From germline, CDR1 is SEHNR and CDR2 FQNEAQ (reference sequence). The CDR3 loop spans 16 amino acids. The CDR3 DNA sequence: TGTGCCAGCAGCCTGCCCCTTCAGCGAGCGGCAGATACGCAGTATTTT. Translating gives CASSLPLQRAADTQYF.

The chain is built from TRBV4-2 and TRBJ2-1, with 14 nucleotides matching TRBD2. Germline trimming cut 0 bases from V and 9 bases from J; bases unmatched to any gene: 13. Germline CDR1 and CDR2: LGHNA and YNFKEQ. This CDR3 has 19 residues. The CDR3 sequence is CASSQDLWPGTSGSSEQFF. For the CDR3, the DNA is TGTGCCAGCAGCCAAGATCTTTGGCCCGGGACTAGCGGGAGTAGTGAGCAGTTCTTC.

The count of this clone is one. This chain connects TRBV5-1 to TRBJ2-7; D gene ambiguous. The CDR3 consists of 14 residues. CDR1 is SGHRS, CDR2 YFSETQ, per germline. V was trimmed by 1 base and J by 5 bases, leaving 13 bases between them. CDR3 in DNA: TGCGCCAGCAGCTTGTGGGATCTACTCGACGAGCAGTACTTC. This encodes CASSLWDLLDEQYF. The entire variable domain, with the rest obtained from reference TRBV5-1 and TRBJ2-7, is as follows: KAGVTQTPRYLIKTRGQQVTLSCSPISGHRSVSWYQQTPGQGLQFLFEYFSETQRNKGNFPGRFSGRQFSNSRSEMNVSTLELGDSALYLCASSLWDLLDEQYFGPGTRLTVT.

The chain employs TRBV18 and TRBJ1-1; D not certain. The V gene lost 3 bases and the J gene lost 0 bases, with 8 bases spanning the gap. This CDR3 spans 14 amino acids. Germline CDR1 reads KGHSH; CDR2 reads LQKENI. CDR3 sequence (DNA): TGTGCCAGCTCACCCATCCCCATGAACACTGAAGCTTTCTTT. Amino acids: CASSPIPMNTEAFF.

The chain employs TRBV2 and TRBJ1-1; TRBD1 is a possible D gene (5 bases). Germline V gene sequence: CDR1 SNHLY, CDR2 FYNNEI. This CDR3 is 16 amino acids long. Trimming shortened V by 7 bases and J by 0 bases, and 18 bases separated the two germline ends. The CDR3 spells CASMKGRAPMNTEAFF. The CDR3 coding sequence is TGTGCCAGCATGAAGGGGAGGGCGCCCATGAACACTGAAGCTTTCTTT. Full variable domain (rest looked up from reference TRBV2 and TRBJ1-1): EPEVTQTPSHQVTQMGQEVILRCVPISNHLYFYWYRQILGQKVEFLVSFYNNEISEKSEIFDDQFSVERPDGSNFTLKIRSTKLEDSAMYFCASMKGRAPMNTEAFFGQGTRLTVV.

The chain employs TRBV19 and TRBJ2-5; no firm D call. The CDR3 consists of 15 residues. From germline, CDR1 is LNHDA and CDR2 SQIVND (reference sequence). V was clipped by 5 bases and J by 3 bases, with 16 bases between them. CDR3 loop: CASSRYGVGEETQYF. The CDR3, as DNA: TGTGCCAGTAGTCGCTATGGAGTGGGCGAAGAGACCCAGTACTTC.

This chain uses TRBV23-1 with TRBJ2-5; D may be TRBD2 (6 bases). TRBV23-1 is noted as an ORF with a role that remains uncertain. Trimming cost V 0 bases and J 7 bases, with 18 bases left between them. This CDR3 comprises 16 residues. The CDR3 region is CASSQSVLTPGGTQYF. CDR3 nucleotide sequence: TGCGCCAGCAGTCAATCGGTTCTAACACCCGGGGGGACCCAGTACTTC.